This T cell receptor beta chain was sequenced during a study of beta chain features in type 1 diabetes. V lost 11 bases to trimming and J lost 6 bases; unmatched junction nucleotides: 13. CDR1 LNHDA and CDR2 SQIVND come from the germline V gene (reference sequence). The CDR3 extends over 14 amino acids. Via the markers CD45RO/CCR7/CD25/CD127/CD95/CD27, stem cell-like memory, regulatory, central memory and naive CD4+ cells were sorted. Each of the sorted populations had a purity greater than 98%. The sequenced template was cDNA made from the entire isolated RNA. The method was immunoSEQ multiplex PCR; TCRdb's version includes in-frame clones alone and lacks a portion of them. Counted here are about 930,000 clones, about a sixth occurring once; the ten biggest clones make up around 0.02%.

This sequence originates from a woman aged 18-35 years in good health. The V and J genes are TRBV19 and TRBJ2-7; TRBD1 aligns across 10 bases. Sample: naive CD4+ T cells from blood. CDR3 region: CAGKPGQGKGEQYF. The CDR3 DNA follows: TGTGCCGGCAAACCGGGACAGGGGAAAGGCGAGCAGTACTTC. Together with reference TRBV19 and TRBJ2-7, the CDR3 gives the full variable domain: DGGITQSPKYLFRKEGQNVTLSCEQNLNHDAMYWYRQDPGQGLRLIYYSQIVNDFQKGDIAEGYSVSREKKESFPLTVTSAQKNPTAFYLCAGKPGQGKGEQYFGPGTRLTVT.